This TCR beta chain was documented in a study of blood T cells in healthy people across ages. The CDR3 consists of 15 residues. The ends were cut back, 3 bases at V and 1 base at J, with 13 bases in the middle. The germline gives CDR1 SGDLS, CDR2 YYNGEE. It was with a sample-barcoded 5' primer and a J-beta primer mix that a second PCR of about 6 to 11 cycles was run. TCRdb fed the 5' RACE reads into MiXCR, producing one record per CDR3 protein. The data show about 290,000 distinct CDR3 sequences, less than 30% seen once. This chain connects TRBV9 to TRBJ1-2; a possible D gene is TRBD1 (6 bases). The receptor comes from a woman between 65 and 79 years old in good health. Sample: blood. The CDR3 protein is CASSARVDSNYGYTF. In DNA, the CDR3 is TGTGCCAGCAGCGCCCGTGTGGACAGTAACTATGGCTACACCTTC.